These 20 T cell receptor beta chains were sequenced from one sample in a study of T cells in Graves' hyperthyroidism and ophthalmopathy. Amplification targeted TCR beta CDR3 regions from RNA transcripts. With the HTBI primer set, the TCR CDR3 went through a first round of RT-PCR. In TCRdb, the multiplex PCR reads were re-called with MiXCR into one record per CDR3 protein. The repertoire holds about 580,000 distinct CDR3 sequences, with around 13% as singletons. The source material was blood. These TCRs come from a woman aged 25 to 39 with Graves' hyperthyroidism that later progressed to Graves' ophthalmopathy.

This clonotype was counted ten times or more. This CDR3 reads CASSPGTGGAYEQFF. CDR3 DNA sequence: TGTGCCAGCAGCCCAGGCACAGGGGGCGCGTATGAGCAGTTCTTC. The rearrangement uses TRBV3-1 and TRBJ2-1, with TRBD1 matching 9 bases. The ends lost 4 bases at V and 8 bases at J; junction bases unmatched: 9. Germline-derived CDR1 and CDR2 are LGHDT and YNNKEL (reference sequence). The CDR3 has 15 amino acids.

CDR3 in DNA: TGCGCCAGCAGCCAAGGTTGGACTAGCGGGAGAGGTCGCACAGATACGCAGTATTTT. Protein product: CASSQGWTSGRGRTDTQYF. The rearrangement joins TRBV4-3 to TRBJ2-3; TRBD2 matches at 13 bases. Germline V gives CDR1 LGHNA, CDR2 YSLEER. Trimming took 1 base from V and 1 from J; bases not matched to a gene: 8. The CDR3 has 19 residues.

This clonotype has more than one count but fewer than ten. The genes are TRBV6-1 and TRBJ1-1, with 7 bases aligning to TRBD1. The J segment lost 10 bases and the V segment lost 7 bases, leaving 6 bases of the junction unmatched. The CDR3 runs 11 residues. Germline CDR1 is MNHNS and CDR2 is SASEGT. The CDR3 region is CASIQGGRAFF. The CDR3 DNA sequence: TGTGCCAGCATCCAGGGGGGGAGAGCTTTCTTT.

CDR3 protein: CASSLRGVGDTQYF. The CDR3 DNA reads TGTGCCAGCAGCCTCCGGGGGGTTGGAGATACGCAGTATTTT. The V and J genes are TRBV3-1 and TRBJ2-3; TRBD2 aligns across 7 bases. V dropped 4 bases and J dropped 5; count of bases not matched to a gene: 6. Germline V gene data show CDR1 as LGHDT and CDR2 as YNNKEL (reference sequence). The CDR3 spans 14 residues.

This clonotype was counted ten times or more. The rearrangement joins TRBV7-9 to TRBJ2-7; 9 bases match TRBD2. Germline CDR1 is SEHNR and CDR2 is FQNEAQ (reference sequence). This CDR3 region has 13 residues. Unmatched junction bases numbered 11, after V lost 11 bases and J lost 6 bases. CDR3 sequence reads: CAGGASGNAEQYF. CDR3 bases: TGTGCCGGAGGGGCTAGCGGGAATGCCGAGCAGTACTTC.

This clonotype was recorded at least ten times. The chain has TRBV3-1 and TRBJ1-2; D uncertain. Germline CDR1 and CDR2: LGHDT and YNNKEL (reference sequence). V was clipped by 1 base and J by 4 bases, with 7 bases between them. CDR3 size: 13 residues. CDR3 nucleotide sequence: TGTGCCAGCAGCCAAGTGGCCTTCTATGGCTACACCTTC. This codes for CASSQVAFYGYTF.

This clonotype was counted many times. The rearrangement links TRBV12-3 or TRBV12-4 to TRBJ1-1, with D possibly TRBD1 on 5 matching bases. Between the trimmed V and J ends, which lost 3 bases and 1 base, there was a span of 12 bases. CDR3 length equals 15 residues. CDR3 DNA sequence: TGTGCCAGCAGTTTCCTGGGACGGGGGAACACTGAAGCTTTCTTT. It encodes CASSFLGRGNTEAFF.

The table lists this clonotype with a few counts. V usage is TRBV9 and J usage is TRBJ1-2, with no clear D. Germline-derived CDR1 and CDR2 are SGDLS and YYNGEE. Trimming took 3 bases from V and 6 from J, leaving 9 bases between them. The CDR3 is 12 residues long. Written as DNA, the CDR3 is TGTGCCAGCAGCGCACTGACACATGGCTACACCTTC. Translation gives CASSALTHGYTF.

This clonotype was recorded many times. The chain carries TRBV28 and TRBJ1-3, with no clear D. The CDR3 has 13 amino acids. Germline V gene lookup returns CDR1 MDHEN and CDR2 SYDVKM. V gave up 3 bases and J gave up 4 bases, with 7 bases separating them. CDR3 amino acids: CASSLVAGNTIYF. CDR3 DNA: TGTGCCAGCAGTTTGGTGGCGGGAAACACCATATATTTT.

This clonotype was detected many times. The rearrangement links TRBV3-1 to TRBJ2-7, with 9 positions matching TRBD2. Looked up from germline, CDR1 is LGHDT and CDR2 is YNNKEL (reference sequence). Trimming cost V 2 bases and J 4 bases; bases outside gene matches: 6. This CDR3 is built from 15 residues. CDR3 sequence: CASSQIAGVAYEQYF. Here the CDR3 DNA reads TGTGCCAGCAGCCAAATAGCGGGAGTTGCGTACGAGCAGTACTTC.

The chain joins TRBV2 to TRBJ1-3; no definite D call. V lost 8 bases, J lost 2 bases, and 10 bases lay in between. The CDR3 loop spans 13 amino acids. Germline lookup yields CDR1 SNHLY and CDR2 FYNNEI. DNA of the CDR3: TGTGCCAGCGCTTTGGGAGCTGGAAACACCATATATTTT. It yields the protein CASALGAGNTIYF.

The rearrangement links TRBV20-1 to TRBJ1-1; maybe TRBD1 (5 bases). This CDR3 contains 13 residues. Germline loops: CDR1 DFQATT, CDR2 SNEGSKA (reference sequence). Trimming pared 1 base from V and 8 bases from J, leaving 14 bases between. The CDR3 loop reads CSARAGGTSEAFF. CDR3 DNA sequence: TGCAGTGCTAGAGCCGGCGGGACTTCCGAAGCTTTCTTT.

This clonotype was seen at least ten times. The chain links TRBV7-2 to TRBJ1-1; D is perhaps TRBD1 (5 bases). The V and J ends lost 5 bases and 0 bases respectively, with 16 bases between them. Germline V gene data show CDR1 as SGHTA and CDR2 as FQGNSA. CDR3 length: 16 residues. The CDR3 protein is CASSPLEGTMNTEAFF. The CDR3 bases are TGTGCCAGCAGCCCCCTGGAGGGGACGATGAACACTGAAGCTTTCTTT.

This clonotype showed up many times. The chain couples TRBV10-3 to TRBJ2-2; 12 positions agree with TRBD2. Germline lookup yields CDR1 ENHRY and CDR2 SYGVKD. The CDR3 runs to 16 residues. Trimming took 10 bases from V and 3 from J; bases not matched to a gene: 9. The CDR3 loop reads CATLTTSGRDTGELFF. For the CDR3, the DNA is TGTGCCACCCTAACGACTAGCGGGAGAGACACCGGGGAGCTGTTTTTT.

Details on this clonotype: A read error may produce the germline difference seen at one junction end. The CDR3 bases are TGTGCCAGCCCACCAGATTCTAACTATGGCTACACCTTC. This translates into CASPPDSNYGYTF. This chain uses TRBV18 with TRBJ1-2; unclear D gene. The CDR3 is 13 amino acids. Looked up from germline, CDR1 is KGHSH and CDR2 is LQKENI.

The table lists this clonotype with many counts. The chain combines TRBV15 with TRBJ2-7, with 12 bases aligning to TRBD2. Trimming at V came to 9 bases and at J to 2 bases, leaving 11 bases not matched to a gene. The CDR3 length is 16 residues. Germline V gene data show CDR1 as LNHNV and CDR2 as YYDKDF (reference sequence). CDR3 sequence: CATRSSGLAGPYEQYF. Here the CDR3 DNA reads TGTGCCACGCGGAGCTCCGGACTAGCGGGACCCTACGAGCAGTACTTC.

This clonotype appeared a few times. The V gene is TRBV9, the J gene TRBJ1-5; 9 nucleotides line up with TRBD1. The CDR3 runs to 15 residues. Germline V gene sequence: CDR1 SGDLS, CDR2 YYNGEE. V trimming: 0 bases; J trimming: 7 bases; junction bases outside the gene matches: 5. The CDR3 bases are TGTGCCAGCAGCGTAGGGGGACAGGGAGGCCAGCCCCAGCATTTT. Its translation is CASSVGGQGGQPQHF.

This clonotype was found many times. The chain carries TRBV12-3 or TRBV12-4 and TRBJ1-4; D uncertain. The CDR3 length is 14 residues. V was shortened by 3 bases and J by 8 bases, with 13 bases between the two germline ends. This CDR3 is CASSFRSLGEKLFF. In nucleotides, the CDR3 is TGTGCCAGCAGTTTTCGGTCATTGGGCGAAAAACTGTTTTTT.

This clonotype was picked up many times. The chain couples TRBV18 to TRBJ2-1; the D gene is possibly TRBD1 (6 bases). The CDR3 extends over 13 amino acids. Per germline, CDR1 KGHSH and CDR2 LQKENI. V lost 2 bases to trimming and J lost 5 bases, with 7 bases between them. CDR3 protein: CASSPSGDNEQFF. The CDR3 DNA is TGTGCCAGCTCACCATCAGGGGACAATGAGCAGTTCTTC. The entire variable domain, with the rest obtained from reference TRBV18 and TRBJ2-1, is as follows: NAGVMQNPRHLVRRRGQEARLRCSPMKGHSHVYWYRQLPEEGLKFMVYLQKENIIDESGMPKERFSAEFPKEGPSILRIQQVVRGDSAAYFCASSPSGDNEQFFGPGTRLTVL.

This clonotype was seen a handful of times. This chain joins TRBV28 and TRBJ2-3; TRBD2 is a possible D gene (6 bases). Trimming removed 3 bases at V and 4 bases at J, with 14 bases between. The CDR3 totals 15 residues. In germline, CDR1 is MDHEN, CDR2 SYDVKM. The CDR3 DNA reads TGTGCCAGCAGTTTTTGGCGGGATTCCTCAGATACGCAGTATTTT. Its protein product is CASSFWRDSSDTQYF.